The T cell receptor beta chain under discussion was sequenced for a study of shared clonotypes between healthy human individuals. Trimming shortened V by 4 bases and J by 2 bases, and 7 bases separated the two germline ends. The CDR3 contains 13 residues. Per the germline V gene, CDR1 is MNHEY and CDR2 is SMNVEV (reference sequence). Sequenced by immunoSEQ multiplex PCR; TCRdb stores in-frame clones only, minus some. This table holds about a million clones, approximately 80% found once. This receptor was obtained from a man between 18 and 29 years old in good health. Some clones in this sample may be carry-over from other donors' samples. Sequences were obtained from memory CD4+ T cells from PBMCs. Stated subset: CD45RA-negative fraction. The V and J genes are TRBV27 and TRBJ2-3; D is unresolved. The CDR3 sequence is CASSSYYTDTQYF. The DNA for the CDR3 is TGTGCCAGCAGTTCCTATTACACAGATACGCAGTATTTT.